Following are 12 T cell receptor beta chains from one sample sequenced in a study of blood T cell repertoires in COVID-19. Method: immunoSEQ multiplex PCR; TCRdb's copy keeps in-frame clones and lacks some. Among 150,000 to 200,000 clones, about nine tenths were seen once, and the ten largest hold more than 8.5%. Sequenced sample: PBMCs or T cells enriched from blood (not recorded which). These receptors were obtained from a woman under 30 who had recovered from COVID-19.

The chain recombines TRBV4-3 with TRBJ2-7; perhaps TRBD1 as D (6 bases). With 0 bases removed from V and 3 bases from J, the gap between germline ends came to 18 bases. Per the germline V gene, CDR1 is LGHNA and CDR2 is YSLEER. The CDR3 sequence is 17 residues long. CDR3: CASSQELGGWTVYEQYF. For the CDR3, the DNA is TGCGCCAGCAGCCAAGAGTTAGGGGGATGGACAGTCTACGAGCAGTACTTC.

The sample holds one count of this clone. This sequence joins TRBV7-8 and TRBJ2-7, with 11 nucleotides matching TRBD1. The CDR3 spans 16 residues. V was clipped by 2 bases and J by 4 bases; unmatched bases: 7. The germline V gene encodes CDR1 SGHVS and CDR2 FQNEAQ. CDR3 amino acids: CASSLNTGQGAYEQYF. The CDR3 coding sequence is TGTGCCAGCAGCTTAAATACAGGACAGGGGGCTTACGAGCAGTACTTC.

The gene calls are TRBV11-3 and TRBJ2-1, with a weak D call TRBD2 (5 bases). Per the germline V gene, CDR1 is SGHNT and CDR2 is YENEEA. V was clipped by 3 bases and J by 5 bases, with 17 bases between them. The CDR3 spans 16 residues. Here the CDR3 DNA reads TGTGCCAGCAGCTTCCCATCGGGCCGAGGGAACAATGAGCAGTTCTTC. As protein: CASSFPSGRGNNEQFF. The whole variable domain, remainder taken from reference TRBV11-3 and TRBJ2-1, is EAGVVQSPRYKIIEKKQPVAFWCNPISGHNTLYWYLQNLGQGPELLIRYENEEAVDDSQLPKDRFSAERLKGVDSTLKIQPAELGDSAVYLCASSFPSGRGNNEQFFGPGTRLTVL.

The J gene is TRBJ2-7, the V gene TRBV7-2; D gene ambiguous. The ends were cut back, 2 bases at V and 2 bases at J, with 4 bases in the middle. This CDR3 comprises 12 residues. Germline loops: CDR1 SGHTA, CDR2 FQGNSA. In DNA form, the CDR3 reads TGTGCCAGCAGCTTACCTACCTACGAGCAGTACTTC. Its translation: CASSLPTYEQYF.

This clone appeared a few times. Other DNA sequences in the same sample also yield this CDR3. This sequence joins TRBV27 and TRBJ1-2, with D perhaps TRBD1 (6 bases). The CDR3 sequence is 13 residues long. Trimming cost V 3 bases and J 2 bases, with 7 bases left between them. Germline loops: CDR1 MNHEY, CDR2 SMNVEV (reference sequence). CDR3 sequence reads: CASSFTGNYGYTF. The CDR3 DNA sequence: TGTGCCAGCAGTTTCACAGGGAACTATGGCTACACCTTC.

CDR3 in DNA: TGTGCCAGCAGCTTGGGACAGAATGAGCAGTTCTTC. Its protein is CASSLGQNEQFF. The rearrangement links TRBV7-9 to TRBJ2-1, with TRBD1 matching 7 bases. Germline loops: CDR1 SEHNR, CDR2 FQNEAQ (reference sequence). This CDR3 is built from 12 residues. Trimming took 3 bases from V and 7 from J; bases not matched to a gene: 0.

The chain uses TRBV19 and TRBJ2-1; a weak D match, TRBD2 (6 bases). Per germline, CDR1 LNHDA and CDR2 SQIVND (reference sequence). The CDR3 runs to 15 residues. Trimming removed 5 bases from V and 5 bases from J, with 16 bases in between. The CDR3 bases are TGTGCCAGTAGTGAGCGGGTCTTAGGAAACAATGAGCAGTTCTTC. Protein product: CASSERVLGNNEQFF.

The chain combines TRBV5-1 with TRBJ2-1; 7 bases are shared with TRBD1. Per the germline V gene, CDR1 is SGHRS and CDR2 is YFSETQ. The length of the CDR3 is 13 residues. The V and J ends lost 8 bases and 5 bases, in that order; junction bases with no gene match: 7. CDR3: CARSGTENNEQFF. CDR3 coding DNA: TGCGCCAGGAGTGGGACAGAGAACAATGAGCAGTTCTTC.

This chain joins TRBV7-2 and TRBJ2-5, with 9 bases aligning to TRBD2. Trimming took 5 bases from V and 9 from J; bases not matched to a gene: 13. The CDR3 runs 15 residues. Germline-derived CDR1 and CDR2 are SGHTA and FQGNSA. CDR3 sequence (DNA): TGTGCCAGCAGCGCCATAGCGGGGGCTCCGGGGGCCCAGTACTTC. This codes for CASSAIAGAPGAQYF.

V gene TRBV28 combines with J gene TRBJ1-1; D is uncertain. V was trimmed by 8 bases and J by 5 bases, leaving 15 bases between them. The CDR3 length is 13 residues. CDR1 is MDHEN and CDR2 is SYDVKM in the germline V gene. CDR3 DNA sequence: TGTGCCAGCTCCACCGAGGTTCGGACTGAAGCTTTCTTT. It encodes CASSTEVRTEAFF.

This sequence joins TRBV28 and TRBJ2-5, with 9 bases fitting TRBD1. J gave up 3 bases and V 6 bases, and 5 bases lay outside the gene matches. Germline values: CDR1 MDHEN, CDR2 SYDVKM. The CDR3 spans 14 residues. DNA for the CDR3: TGTGCCAGCAGGCCCGGGACAGGGAAAGAGACCCAGTACTTC. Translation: CASRPGTGKETQYF.

The CDR3 reads CASALAGYNEQFF. In DNA form, the CDR3 reads TGTGCCAGCGCGCTAGCGGGGTACAATGAGCAGTTCTTC. The chain carries TRBV7-3 and TRBJ2-1; TRBD2 matches 9 bases. V was pared by 8 bases and J by 4 bases, with 3 bases of the junction left unmatched. CDR3 length: 13 amino acids. Germline V gene data show CDR1 as SGHTA and CDR2 as FQGTGA. Complete variable domain (other parts from reference TRBV7-3 and TRBJ2-1): GAGVSQTPSNKVTEKGKYVELRCDPISGHTALYWYRQSLGQGPEFLIYFQGTGAADDSGLPNDRFFAVRPEGSVSTLKIQRTERGDSAVYLCASALAGYNEQFFGPGTRLTVL.